This note documents a single TCR beta chain sequence. This CDR3 spans 16 amino acids. V lost 3 bases to trimming and J lost 5 bases; unmatched junction nucleotides: 10. The V gene's germline CDR1 is KGHSH and CDR2 LQKENI. In the original workflow: The authors estimated nucleated cell counts from reference gene primer amplification. Repertoires were generated with immunoSEQ multiplex PCR, while TCRdb's copy carries only in-frame clones and drops some. V, J and clone size derive from that table, while D and trimming were established from the DNA sequence. The table records about 200,000 clones, roughly 90% of them present only once. This specimen belongs to a study of blood T cell repertoires in COVID-19. Across the study: The United States, Italy and Spain supplied acute and convalescent COVID-19 samples.

The V and J genes are TRBV18 and TRBJ1-1, with 9 bases matching TRBD1. The sequence came from a woman in her 70s with acute or convalescent COVID-19. The sequenced sample was peripheral blood. CDR3 sequence reads: CASSPLPPTGGTEAFF. The CDR3, as DNA: TGTGCCAGCTCACCCCTCCCCCCGACAGGGGGAACTGAAGCTTTCTTT.